The present T cell receptor beta chain was sequenced within a study of beta chain features in type 1 diabetes. Study outcomes and limitations: Moderate but significant shortening of TCRB CDR3s was recorded in all four CD4+ subsets from Type 1 diabetes patients.

This clone was seen only a few times. Its antigen is unidentified. Reverse transcribing all isolated RNA meant expressed TCRB transcripts were sequenced. Libraries were prepared by immunoSEQ multiplex PCR; TCRdb keeps only in-frame clonotypes and omits some of them. The data show around 710,000 clones, 9.5% to 15% seen once. The sequence was obtained from a man aged 25 to 40 with type 1 diabetes. The sample consisted of naive CD4+ T cells from blood.

The DNA for the CDR3 is TGTGCCAGCAGCTCGGGACCGATACGACAAGAGACCCAGTACTTC. This codes for CASSSGPIRQETQYF. This chain connects TRBV9 to TRBJ2-5, with D perhaps being TRBD1 or TRBD2 (5 bases each). The CDR3 is 15 residues long. CDR1 is SGDLS, CDR2 YYNGEE, per germline. The germline V and J ends were trimmed by 4 bases and 2 bases, with 15 bases remaining between them.